The source of this TCR beta chain is a study of T cell repertoires in ileal Crohn's disease. V dropped 3 bases and J dropped 3; count of bases not matched to a gene: 0. The length of the CDR3 is 13 residues. The germline gives CDR1 SGHKS, CDR2 YYEKEE (reference sequence). This clone is labeled medium-sized. Method: immunoSEQ multiplex PCR; TCRdb's copy keeps in-frame clones and lacks some. The sample has approximately 18,000 clones, about 60% seen once. The chain links TRBV5-5 to TRBJ2-1, with 7 bases aligning to TRBD1. Sequences were obtained from ileal tissue. This sequence originates from an adult with Crohn's disease. CDR3 nucleotides: TGTGCCAGCAGCTGGGACAGCTACAATGAGCAGTTCTTC. This translates into CASSWDSYNEQFF.